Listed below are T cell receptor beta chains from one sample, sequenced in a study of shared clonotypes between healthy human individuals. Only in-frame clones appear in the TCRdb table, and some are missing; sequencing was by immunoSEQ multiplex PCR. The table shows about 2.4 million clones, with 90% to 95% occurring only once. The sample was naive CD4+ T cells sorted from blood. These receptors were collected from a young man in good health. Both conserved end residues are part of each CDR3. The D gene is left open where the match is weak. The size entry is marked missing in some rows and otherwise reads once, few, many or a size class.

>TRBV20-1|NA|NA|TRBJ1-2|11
TGCAGTGCTAGAGATGACCGGGCGGGAACCTTC
CSARDDRAGTF
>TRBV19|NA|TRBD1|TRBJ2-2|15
TGTGCCAGTAAGGCAGGGGGCATGAACACCGGGGAGCTGTTTTTT
CASKAGGMNTGELFF
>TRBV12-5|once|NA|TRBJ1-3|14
TGTGCTAGTGGTTTGTCCGGGGCCGGAAACACCATATATTTT
CASGLSGAGNTIYF
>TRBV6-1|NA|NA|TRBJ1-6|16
TGTGCCAGCAGTGAAGATGGAAGCTCCTATAATTCACCCCTCCACTTT
CASSEDGSSYNSPLHF
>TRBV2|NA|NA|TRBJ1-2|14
TGTGCCAGCAAGGAGTGGGCGGTTGGCTATGGCTACACCTTC
CASKEWAVGYGYTF
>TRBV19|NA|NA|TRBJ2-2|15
TGTGCCAGTAGTCTCGGGGGTATAAGGGCCGGGGAGCTGTTTTTT
CASSLGGIRAGELFF
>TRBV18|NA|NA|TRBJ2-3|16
TGTGCCAGCTCACCACCCGGGATGGGGTCCACAGATACGCAGTATTTT
CASSPPGMGSTDTQYF
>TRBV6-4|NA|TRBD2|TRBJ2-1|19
TGTGCCAGCAGTGACGAAGCCGGGACTAGCGGGAGTACCTACAATGAGCAGTTCTTC
CASSDEAGTSGSTYNEQFF
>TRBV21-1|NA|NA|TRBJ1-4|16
TGTGCCAGCAGCAAAGAACAGCCGGCAACTAATGAAAAACTGTTTTTT
CASSKEQPATNEKLFF
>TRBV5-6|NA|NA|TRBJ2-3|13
TGTGCCAGCAGCTTAGACAGCACAGATACGCAGTATTTT
CASSLDSTDTQYF